Reported below is one T cell receptor (beta chain). This entry belongs to a study of blood T cell repertoires in COVID-19. About the research overall: In each case, the material was cDNA or gDNA derived from T cells, B-cell-depleted T cells, or PBMCs.

There are 15 residues in the CDR3. Germline V gene sequence: CDR1 MNHEY, CDR2 SVGAGI. With 10 bases clipped from V and 2 bases from J, the junction kept 8 bases outside the gene matches. Sequenced by immunoSEQ multiplex PCR; TCRdb stores in-frame clones only, minus some. There are around 72,000 clones in the sample; 88% occur only once, and about 6.4% lies in the top ten. This chain joins TRBV6-5 and TRBJ2-6, with 7 bases identical to TRBD1. This receptor was taken from a woman aged 70-85 years with acute or convalescent COVID-19. The sample taken for sequencing was peripheral blood. The CDR3 DNA follows: TGTGCCACCTCCACAGGGGTGGCTGGGGCCAACGTCCTGACTTTC. It specifies CATSTGVAGANVLTF.